This passage covers 8 T cell receptor beta chains from one sample sequenced in a study of cytomegalovirus exposure and HLA in healthy donors. The PCR contained 60 Vbeta and 13 Jbeta primers. Repertoires were generated with immunoSEQ multiplex PCR, while TCRdb's copy carries only in-frame clones and drops some. The sample holds over 150,000 clones, roughly 79% seen once. Source material: PBMCs. The receptor source for this set is a woman between 45 and 60 years old in good health and CMV-seropositive.

V gene TRBV2 combines with J gene TRBJ1-4, with D possibly being TRBD1 (5 bases). The V gene's germline CDR1 is SNHLY and CDR2 FYNNEI. The CDR3 has 18 amino acids. Trimming left V 2 bases short and J 0 bases short, with 16 bases between. CDR3: CASSESPKGDATNEKLFF. Written as DNA, the CDR3 is TGTGCCAGCAGTGAATCCCCCAAAGGGGATGCAACTAATGAAAAACTGTTTTTT.

The chain links TRBV6-6 to TRBJ2-1, with D possibly TRBD2 on 6 matching bases. The CDR3 runs to 15 residues. V dropped 2 bases and J dropped 5 bases, with 13 bases sitting between them. Germline V CDR1 and CDR2: MNHNY, SVGAGI (reference sequence). The chain's CDR3 is CASSYGREWNNEQFF. In DNA, the CDR3 is TGTGCCAGCAGTTACGGACGGGAGTGGAACAATGAGCAGTTCTTC.

The chain links TRBV2 to TRBJ1-5; D is uncertain. Trimming left V 8 bases short and J 7 bases short, with 18 bases between. Germline V gene data show CDR1 as SNHLY and CDR2 as FYNNEI. This CDR3 region has 14 residues. The CDR3 nucleotides read TGTGCCAGCTTCGAGAGGGAGGGCGGACAGCCCCAGCATTTT. Translation gives CASFEREGGQPQHF.

The rearrangement links TRBV18 to TRBJ1-2; possible D gene TRBD1, 5 bases. Germline values: CDR1 KGHSH, CDR2 LQKENI. The CDR3 is 12 residues long. The V end lost 5 bases, the J end lost 7 bases, and 11 bases lay between the germline ends. CDR3 DNA sequence: TGTGCCAGCTCATTGGGGCAATTTGGCTACACCTTC. Translation gives CASSLGQFGYTF. Looking up the rest from reference TRBV18 and TRBJ1-2 gives the full variable domain: NAGVMQNPRHLVRRRGQEARLRCSPMKGHSHVYWYRQLPEEGLKFMVYLQKENIIDESGMPKERFSAEFPKEGPSILRIQQVVRGDSAAYFCASSLGQFGYTFGSGTRLTVV.

This clone was seen just once. The rearrangement joins TRBV6-1 to TRBJ1-1; 11 positions match TRBD1. This CDR3 has 15 amino acids. Losses at the gene ends were 5 bases for V and 0 bases for J; bases not matched to a gene: 2. The germline V gene has CDR1 MNHNS and CDR2 SASEGT. The CDR3 is CASSWTGGLNTEAFF. As DNA, the CDR3 is TGTGCCAGCAGTTGGACAGGGGGCCTGAACACTGAAGCTTTCTTT.

This chain uses TRBV2 with TRBJ1-3; 8 bases match TRBD1. V lost 3 bases to trimming and J lost 4 bases; unmatched junction nucleotides: 2. The CDR3 spans 14 residues. Per the germline V gene, CDR1 is SNHLY and CDR2 is FYNNEI. CDR3 bases: TGTGCCAGCAGTGAGCAGGGGGCCGGAAACACCATATATTTT. Translated, it gives CASSEQGAGNTIYF.

The rearrangement joins TRBV11-3 to TRBJ1-1, with 9 bases lining up with TRBD1. With V trimmed by 5 bases and J by 7 bases, 8 bases remained unmatched. The CDR3 is 14 residues long. CDR1 SGHNT and CDR2 YENEEA come from the germline V gene. CDR3 DNA: TGTGCCAGCAGCCCAAGGACAGGGGTGGTTGAAGCTTTCTTT. As protein: CASSPRTGVVEAFF. Combining the CDR3 with reference TRBV11-3 and TRBJ1-1 gives the whole variable domain EAGVVQSPRYKIIEKKQPVAFWCNPISGHNTLYWYLQNLGQGPELLIRYENEEAVDDSQLPKDRFSAERLKGVDSTLKIQPAELGDSAVYLCASSPRTGVVEAFFGQGTRLTVV.

This clone showed up just once. The chain recombines TRBV7-9 with TRBJ2-7; D perhaps matches TRBD2 (6 bases). Germline-derived CDR1 and CDR2 are SEHNR and FQNEAQ (reference sequence). The CDR3 extends over 15 amino acids. V shed 3 bases and J shed 5 bases, with 17 bases lying between them. The CDR3 sequence: CASSLGGRPGNEQYF. The CDR3 nucleotides are TGTGCCAGCAGCTTGGGGGGACGCCCTGGCAACGAGCAGTACTTC.